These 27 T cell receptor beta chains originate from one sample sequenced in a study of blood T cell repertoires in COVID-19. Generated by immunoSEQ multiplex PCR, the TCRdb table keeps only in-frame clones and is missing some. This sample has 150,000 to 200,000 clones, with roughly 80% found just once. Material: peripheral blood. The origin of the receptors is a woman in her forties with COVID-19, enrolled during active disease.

CDR3 in DNA: TGTGCCATCAGTGATTTATACGAGCAGTACGTC. Translated, it gives CAISDLYEQYV. The V and J genes are TRBV10-3 and TRBJ2-7; no clear D. Trimming shortened V by 3 bases and J by 4 bases, and 4 bases separated the two germline ends. The CDR3 is 11 residues long. Per the germline V gene, CDR1 is ENHRY and CDR2 is SYGVKD.

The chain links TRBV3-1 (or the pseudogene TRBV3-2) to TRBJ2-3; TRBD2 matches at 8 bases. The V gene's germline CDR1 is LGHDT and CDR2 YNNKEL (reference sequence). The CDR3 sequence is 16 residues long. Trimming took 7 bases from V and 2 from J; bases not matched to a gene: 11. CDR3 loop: CASTHRSGGATDTQYF. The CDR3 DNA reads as TGTGCCAGCACCCATCGGTCCGGGGGGGCCACAGATACGCAGTATTTT.

The DNA for the CDR3 is TGTGCCAGCTCATCGGGGAGGAAGACCGGGGAGCTGTTTTTT. The encoded protein is CASSSGRKTGELFF. The chain combines TRBV18 with TRBJ2-2, with D perhaps TRBD2 (6 bases). Germline V gene lookup returns CDR1 KGHSH and CDR2 LQKENI. This CDR3 has 14 amino acids. V was cut by 5 bases and J by 5 bases, with 12 bases left in between. Full variable domain (remainder filled in from reference TRBV18 and TRBJ2-2): NAGVMQNPRHLVRRRGQEARLRCSPMKGHSHVYWYRQLPEEGLKFMVYLQKENIIDESGMPKERFSAEFPKEGPSILRIQQVVRGDSAAYFCASSSGRKTGELFFGEGSRLTVL.

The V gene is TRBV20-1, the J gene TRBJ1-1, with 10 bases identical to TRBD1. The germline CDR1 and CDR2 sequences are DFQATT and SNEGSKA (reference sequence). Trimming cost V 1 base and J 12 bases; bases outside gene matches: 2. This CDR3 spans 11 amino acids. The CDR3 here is CSARGTGGTFF. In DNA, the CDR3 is TGCAGTGCTAGAGGGACAGGGGGGACTTTCTTT.

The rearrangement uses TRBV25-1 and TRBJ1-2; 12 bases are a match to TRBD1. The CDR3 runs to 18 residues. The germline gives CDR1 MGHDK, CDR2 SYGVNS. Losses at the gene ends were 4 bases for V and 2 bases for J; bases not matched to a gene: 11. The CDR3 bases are TGTGCCAGCAGTGGAAGGTGGGACAGGGGGCGCGGAAACTATGGCTACACCTTC. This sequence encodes CASSGRWDRGRGNYGYTF.

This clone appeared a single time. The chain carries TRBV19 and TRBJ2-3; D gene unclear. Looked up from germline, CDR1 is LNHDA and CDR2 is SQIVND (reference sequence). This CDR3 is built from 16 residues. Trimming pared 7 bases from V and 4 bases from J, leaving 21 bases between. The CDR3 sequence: CASNNSPYQAADTQYF. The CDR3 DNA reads TGTGCCAGTAACAATTCACCCTACCAGGCCGCAGATACGCAGTATTTT.

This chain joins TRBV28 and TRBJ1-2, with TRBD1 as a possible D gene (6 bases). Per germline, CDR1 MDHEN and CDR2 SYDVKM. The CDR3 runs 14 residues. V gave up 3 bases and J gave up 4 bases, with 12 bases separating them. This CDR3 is CASSFPPTGYGYTF. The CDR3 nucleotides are TGTGCCAGCAGTTTCCCCCCGACAGGCTATGGCTACACCTTC.

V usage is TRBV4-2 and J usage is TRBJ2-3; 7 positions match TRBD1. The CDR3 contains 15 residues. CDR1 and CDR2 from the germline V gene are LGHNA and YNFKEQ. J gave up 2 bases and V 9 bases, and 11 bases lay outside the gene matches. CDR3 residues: CASGKRTGLTDTQYF. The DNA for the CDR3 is TGTGCCAGTGGGAAGAGGACAGGACTCACAGATACGCAGTATTTT.

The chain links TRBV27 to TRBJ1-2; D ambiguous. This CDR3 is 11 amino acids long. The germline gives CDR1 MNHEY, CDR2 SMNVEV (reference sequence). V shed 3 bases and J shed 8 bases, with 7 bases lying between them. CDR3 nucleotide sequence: TGTGCCAGCAGTTTCCTATACGGCTACACCTTC. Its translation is CASSFLYGYTF.

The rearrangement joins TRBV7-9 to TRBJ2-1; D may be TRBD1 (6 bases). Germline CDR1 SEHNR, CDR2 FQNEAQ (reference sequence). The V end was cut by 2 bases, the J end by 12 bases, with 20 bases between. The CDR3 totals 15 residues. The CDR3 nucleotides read TGTGCCAGCAGCTTAATAGCTGGGGGAGAAGGGGGGCAGTTCTTC. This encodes CASSLIAGGEGGQFF.

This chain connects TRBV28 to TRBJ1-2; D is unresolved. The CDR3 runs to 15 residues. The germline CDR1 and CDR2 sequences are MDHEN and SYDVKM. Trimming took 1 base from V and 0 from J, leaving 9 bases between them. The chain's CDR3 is CASSLSDSSNYGYTF. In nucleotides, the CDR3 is TGTGCCAGCAGTTTATCGGACTCATCTAACTATGGCTACACCTTC.

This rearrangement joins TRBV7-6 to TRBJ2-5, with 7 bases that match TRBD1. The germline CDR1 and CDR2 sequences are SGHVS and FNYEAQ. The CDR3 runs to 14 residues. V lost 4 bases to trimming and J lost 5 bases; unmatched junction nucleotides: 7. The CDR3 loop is CASSSGTAQETQYF. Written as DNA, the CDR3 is TGTGCCAGCAGCTCCGGGACAGCTCAGGAGACCCAGTACTTC. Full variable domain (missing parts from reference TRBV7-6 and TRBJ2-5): GAGVSQSPRYKVTKRGQDVALRCDPISGHVSLYWYRQALGQGPEFLTYFNYEAQQDKSGLPNDRFSAERPEGSISTLTIQRTEQRDSAMYRCASSSGTAQETQYFGPGTRLLVL.

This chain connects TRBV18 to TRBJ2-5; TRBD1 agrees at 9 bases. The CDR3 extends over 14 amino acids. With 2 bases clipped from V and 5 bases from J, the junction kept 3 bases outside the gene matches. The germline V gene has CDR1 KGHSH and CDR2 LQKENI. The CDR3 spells CASSPGTGKETQYF. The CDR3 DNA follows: TGTGCCAGCTCACCAGGGACAGGGAAGGAGACCCAGTACTTC.

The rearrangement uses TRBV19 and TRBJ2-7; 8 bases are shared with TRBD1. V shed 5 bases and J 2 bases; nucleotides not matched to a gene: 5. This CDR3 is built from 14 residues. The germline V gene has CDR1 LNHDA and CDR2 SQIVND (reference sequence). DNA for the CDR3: TGTGCCAGTAGTCTCCGGACAGGGACCTACGAGCAGTACTTC. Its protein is CASSLRTGTYEQYF.

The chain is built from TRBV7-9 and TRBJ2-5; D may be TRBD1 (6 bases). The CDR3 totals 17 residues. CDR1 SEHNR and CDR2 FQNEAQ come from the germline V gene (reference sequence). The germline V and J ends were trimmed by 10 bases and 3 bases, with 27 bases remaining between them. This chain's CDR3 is CATEMGGGPYIEETQYF. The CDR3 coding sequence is TGTGCCACCGAAATGGGTGGGGGCCCTTACATCGAAGAGACCCAGTACTTC.

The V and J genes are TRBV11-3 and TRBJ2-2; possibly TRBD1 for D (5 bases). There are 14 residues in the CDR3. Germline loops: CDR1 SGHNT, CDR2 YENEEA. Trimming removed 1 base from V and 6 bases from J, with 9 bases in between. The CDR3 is CASSLGSGSGELFF. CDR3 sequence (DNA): TGTGCCAGCAGCTTAGGCTCAGGGTCCGGGGAGCTGTTTTTT.

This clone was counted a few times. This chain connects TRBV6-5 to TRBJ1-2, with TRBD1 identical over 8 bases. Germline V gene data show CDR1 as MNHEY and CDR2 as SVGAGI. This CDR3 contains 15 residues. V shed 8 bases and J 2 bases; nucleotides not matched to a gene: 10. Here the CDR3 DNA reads TGTGCCAGCTCTTTGGGGGGGACAGGCAACTATGGCTACACCTTC. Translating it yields CASSLGGTGNYGYTF.

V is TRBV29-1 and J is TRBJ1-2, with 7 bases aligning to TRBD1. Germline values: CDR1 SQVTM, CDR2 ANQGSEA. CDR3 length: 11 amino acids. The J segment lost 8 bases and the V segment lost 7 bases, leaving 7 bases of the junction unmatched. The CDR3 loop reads CSGETGRGYTF. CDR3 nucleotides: TGCAGCGGCGAGACAGGGAGAGGCTACACCTTC.

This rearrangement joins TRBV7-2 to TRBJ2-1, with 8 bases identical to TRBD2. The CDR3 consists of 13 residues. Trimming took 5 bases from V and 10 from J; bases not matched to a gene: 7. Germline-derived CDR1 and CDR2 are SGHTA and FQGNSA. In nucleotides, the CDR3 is TGTGCCAGCAGCCGGCGGGGGGCGGTAGAGCAGTTCTTC. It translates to CASSRRGAVEQFF.

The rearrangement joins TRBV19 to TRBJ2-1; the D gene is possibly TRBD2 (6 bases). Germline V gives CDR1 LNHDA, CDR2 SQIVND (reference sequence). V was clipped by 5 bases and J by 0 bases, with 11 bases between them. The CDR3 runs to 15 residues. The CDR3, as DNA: TGTGCCAGTAGTGTGGACGGGGGCTCCTACAATGAGCAGTTCTTC. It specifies CASSVDGGSYNEQFF.

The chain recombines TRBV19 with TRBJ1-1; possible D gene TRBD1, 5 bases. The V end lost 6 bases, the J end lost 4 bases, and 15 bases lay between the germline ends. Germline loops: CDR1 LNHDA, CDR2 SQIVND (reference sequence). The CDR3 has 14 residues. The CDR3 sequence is CASSATEVSTEAFF. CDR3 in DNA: TGTGCCAGTAGCGCGACAGAAGTGAGCACTGAAGCTTTCTTT. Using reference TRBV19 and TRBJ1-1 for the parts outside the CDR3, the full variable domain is DGGITQSPKYLFRKEGQNVTLSCEQNLNHDAMYWYRQDPGQGLRLIYYSQIVNDFQKGDIAEGYSVSREKKESFPLTVTSAQKNPTAFYLCASSATEVSTEAFFGQGTRLTVV.

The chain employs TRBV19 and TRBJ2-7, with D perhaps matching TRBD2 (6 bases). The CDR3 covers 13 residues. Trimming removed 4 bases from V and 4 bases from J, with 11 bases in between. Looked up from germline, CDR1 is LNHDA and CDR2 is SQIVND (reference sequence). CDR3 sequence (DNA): TGTGCCAGTAGTACAGCGGAGGGTTACGAGCAGTACGTC. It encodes CASSTAEGYEQYV.

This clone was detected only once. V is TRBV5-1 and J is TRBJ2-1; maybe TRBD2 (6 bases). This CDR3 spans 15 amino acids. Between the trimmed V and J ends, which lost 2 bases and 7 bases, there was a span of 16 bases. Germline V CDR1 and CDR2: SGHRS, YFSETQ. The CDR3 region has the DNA TGCGCCAGCAGCTTCGGGCCCCTAGCGACGAATGAGCAGTTCTTC. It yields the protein CASSFGPLATNEQFF.

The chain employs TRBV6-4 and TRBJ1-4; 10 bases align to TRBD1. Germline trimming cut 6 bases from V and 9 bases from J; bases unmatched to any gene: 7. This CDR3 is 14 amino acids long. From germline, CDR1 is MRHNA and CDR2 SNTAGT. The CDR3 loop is CASSAGTGEKKLFF. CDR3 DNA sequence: TGTGCCAGCAGCGCCGGGACAGGGGAGAAAAAACTGTTTTTT.

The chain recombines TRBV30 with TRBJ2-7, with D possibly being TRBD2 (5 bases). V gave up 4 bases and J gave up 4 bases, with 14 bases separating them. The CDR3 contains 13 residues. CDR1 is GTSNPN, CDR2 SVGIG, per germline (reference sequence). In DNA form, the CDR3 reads TGTGCCTGGACGCGGGTGGGCCCGTACGAGCAGTACTTC. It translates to CAWTRVGPYEQYF.

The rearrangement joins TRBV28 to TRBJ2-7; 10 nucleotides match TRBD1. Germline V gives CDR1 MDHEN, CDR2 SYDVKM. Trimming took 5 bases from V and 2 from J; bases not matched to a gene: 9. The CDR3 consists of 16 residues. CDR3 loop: CASSKSRDRGPYEQYF. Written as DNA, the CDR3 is TGTGCCAGCAGTAAGTCCCGGGACAGGGGACCCTACGAGCAGTACTTC.

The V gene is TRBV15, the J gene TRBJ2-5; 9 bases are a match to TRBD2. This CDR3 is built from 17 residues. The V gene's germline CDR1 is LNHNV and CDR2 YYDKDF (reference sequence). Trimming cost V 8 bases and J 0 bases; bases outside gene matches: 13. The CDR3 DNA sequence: TGTGCCACCTCTCACATCAGCGGGGGGAAGTACCAAGAGACCCAGTACTTC. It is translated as CATSHISGGKYQETQYF.